This entry lists 8 T cell receptor beta chains sequenced from one sample in a study of T cell responses to AZD1222 COVID-19 vaccine. The method was immunoSEQ multiplex PCR; TCRdb's version includes in-frame clones alone and lacks a portion of them. Of around 90,000 clones listed, around 91% are singletons. This specimen consisted of peripheral blood, obtained on day 0 of MenACWY control vaccination. Receptors were obtained from an adult in good health.

This clone came up once. This chain links TRBV4-2 with TRBJ1-2; 7 nucleotides agree with TRBD1. The CDR3 extends over 15 amino acids. Unmatched junction bases numbered 9, after V lost 0 bases and J lost 8 bases. CDR1 and CDR2 from the germline V gene are LGHNA and YNFKEQ. Written as DNA, the CDR3 is TGTGCCAGCAGCCAAGACGTGGGCAGGGGGGAAGGCTACACCTTC. It yields the protein CASSQDVGRGEGYTF.

The V gene is TRBV6-5, the J gene TRBJ2-7; D is perhaps TRBD1 or TRBD2 (6 bases each). The CDR3 consists of 14 residues. From germline, CDR1 is MNHEY and CDR2 SVGAGI. V lost 2 bases, J lost 5 bases, and 13 bases lay in between. CDR3 coding DNA: TGTGCCAGCAGTTACCGGGGGCGCGTCCACGAGCAGTACTTC. Protein product: CASSYRGRVHEQYF.

The CDR3 coding sequence is TGTGCCAGCAGCGAGAGGACAGGGGGCGTAAAGACCCAGTACTTC. It encodes CASSERTGGVKTQYF. The chain employs TRBV7-2 and TRBJ2-5; 11 bases map to TRBD1. CDR3 length: 15 residues. CDR1 SGHTA and CDR2 FQGNSA come from the germline V gene. Trimming at V came to 5 bases and at J to 6 bases, leaving 8 bases not matched to a gene.

This chain connects TRBV3-1 (or the pseudogene TRBV3-2) to TRBJ1-1, with 12 nucleotides matching TRBD1. The CDR3 sequence is 15 residues long. The germline V gene has CDR1 LGHDT and CDR2 YNNKEL (reference sequence). Trimming cost V 4 bases and J 3 bases; bases outside gene matches: 3. The CDR3 spells CASSRDRGPYTEAFF. As DNA, the CDR3 is TGTGCCAGCAGCCGGGACAGGGGGCCCTACACTGAAGCTTTCTTT.

The DNA for the CDR3 is TGTGCCAGCAGCTGGGACAGGTCACAGCCCCAGCATTTT. Its protein product is CASSWDRSQPQHF. V usage is TRBV13 and J usage is TRBJ1-5, with TRBD1 matching over 8 bases. The germline CDR1 and CDR2 sequences are PRHDT and FYEKMQ (reference sequence). V shed 4 bases, J shed 7 bases, and the junction held 3 bases outside the gene matches. This CDR3 is built from 13 residues.

This chain uses TRBV7-8 with TRBJ2-7, with 11 bases that match TRBD1. In germline, CDR1 is SGHVS, CDR2 FQNEAQ. There are 16 residues in the CDR3. The V segment lost 0 bases and the J segment 5 bases; nucleotides outside the gene matches: 6. The CDR3 DNA reads TGTGCCAGCAGCTTAGCCCCGGGACAGGGGGGCCACGAGCAGTACTTC. Encoded protein: CASSLAPGQGGHEQYF.

This chain links TRBV27 with TRBJ1-4; D possibly corresponds to TRBD1 (6 bases). Looked up from germline, CDR1 is MNHEY and CDR2 is SMNVEV (reference sequence). The CDR3 length is 12 residues. The ends were cut back, 4 bases at V and 8 bases at J, with 8 bases in the middle. DNA for the CDR3: TGTGCCAGCAGTTCGGACAGCGAAAAACTGTTTTTT. It codes for CASSSDSEKLFF. Looking up the rest from reference TRBV27 and TRBJ1-4 gives the full variable domain: EAQVTQNPRYLITVTGKKLTVTCSQNMNHEYMSWYRQDPGLGLRQIYYSMNVEVTDKGDVPEGYKVSRKEKRNFPLILESPSPNQTSLYFCASSSDSEKLFFGSGTQLSVL.

This chain connects TRBV29-1 to TRBJ2-2, with D hard to call. Trimming removed 4 bases at V and 4 bases at J, with 4 bases between. The CDR3 length is 11 residues. Germline V lookup: CDR1 SQVTM, CDR2 ANQGSEA. The CDR3 is CSVASTGELFF. CDR3 DNA: TGCAGCGTTGCCTCCACCGGGGAGCTGTTTTTT.